Detailed here is one TCR beta chain. Antigen specificity is unknown. Using immunoSEQ multiplex PCR, the repertoire was profiled, and TCRdb retains in-frame clones only, with some absent. Among approximately 210,000 clones listed, 86% were seen once. The entry originates in a study of cytomegalovirus exposure and HLA in healthy donors. Study-wide results and limits: The tendency of first-cohort TCR clusters to co-occur in the approximately 120 validation repertoires was identified by a subsequent analysis. Investigators reported about 160 TCR beta chains as tied to cytomegalovirus. High specificity and sensitivity for cytomegalovirus status were reported for the classifier. Rare TCR sequences dominated, though some public TCRs recurred in many donors.

The CDR3 contains 13 residues. The V gene's germline CDR1 is KGHSH and CDR2 LQKENI. The V and J ends lost 7 bases and 7 bases respectively, with 15 bases between them. Source material: PBMCs. This receptor was identified in a woman aged 18 to 35 in good health and CMV-seronegative. The chain recombines TRBV18 with TRBJ2-3; TRBD2 is a possible D gene (6 bases). The CDR3 protein is CASWVGSLNTQYF. CDR3 sequence (DNA): TGTGCCAGCTGGGTCGGGAGTCTTAATACGCAGTATTTT.